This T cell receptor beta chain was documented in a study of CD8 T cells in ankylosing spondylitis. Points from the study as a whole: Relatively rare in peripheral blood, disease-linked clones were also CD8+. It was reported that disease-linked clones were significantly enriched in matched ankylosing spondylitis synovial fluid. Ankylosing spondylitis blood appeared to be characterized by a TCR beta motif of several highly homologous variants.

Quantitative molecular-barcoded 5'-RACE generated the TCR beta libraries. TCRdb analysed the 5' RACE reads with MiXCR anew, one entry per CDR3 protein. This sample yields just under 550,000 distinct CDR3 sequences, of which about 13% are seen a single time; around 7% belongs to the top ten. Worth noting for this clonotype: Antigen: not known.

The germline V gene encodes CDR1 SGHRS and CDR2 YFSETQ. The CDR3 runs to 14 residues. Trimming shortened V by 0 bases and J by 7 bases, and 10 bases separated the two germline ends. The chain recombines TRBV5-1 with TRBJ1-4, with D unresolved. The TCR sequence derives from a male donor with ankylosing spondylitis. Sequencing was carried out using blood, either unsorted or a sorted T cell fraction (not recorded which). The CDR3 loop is CASSLVQFGEKLFF. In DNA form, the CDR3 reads TGCGCCAGCAGCTTGGTTCAATTTGGTGAAAAACTGTTTTTT.